What follows are 12 T cell receptor beta chains derived from one specimen sequenced in a study of blood T cell repertoires in COVID-19. Libraries were prepared by immunoSEQ multiplex PCR; TCRdb keeps only in-frame clonotypes and omits some of them. The table has hundreds of thousands of clones, around 90% seen once. Source material: PBMCs or T cells enriched from blood (not recorded which). The receptors were sampled from a woman under 30 with acute COVID-19.

V and J are TRBV11-2 and TRBJ2-7; D call uncertain. V was trimmed by 1 base and J by 0 bases, leaving 7 bases between them. Germline assignment: CDR1 SGHAT and CDR2 FQNNGV. CDR3 length: 14 amino acids. CDR3: CASSLGAVSYEQYF. The CDR3 DNA follows: TGTGCCAGCAGCTTAGGCGCGGTCTCCTACGAGCAGTACTTC.

The chain employs TRBV10-3 and TRBJ2-7; D may be TRBD2 (6 bases). V was clipped by 3 bases and J by 4 bases, with 16 bases between them. The CDR3 spans 15 residues. Germline values: CDR1 ENHRY, CDR2 SYGVKD. CDR3 DNA: TGTGCCATCAGTGATTTGGGGGGTAAAAATTACGAGCAGTACTTC. It is translated as CAISDLGGKNYEQYF.

The V gene is TRBV12-5, the J gene TRBJ2-1; 9 bases match TRBD1. The ends lost 7 bases at V and 5 bases at J; junction bases unmatched: 9. The CDR3 is made up of 15 amino acids. CDR1 is LGHNT and CDR2 is FRNRAP in the germline V gene. CDR3 DNA: TGTGCTAGTGCCGTGCCGGGACAGGGAAACAATGAGCAGTTCTTC. This encodes CASAVPGQGNNEQFF.

The J gene is TRBJ1-3, the V gene TRBV19; no clear D. The CDR3 is made up of 16 amino acids. V was cut by 6 bases and J by 0 bases, with 15 bases left in between. The V gene's germline CDR1 is LNHDA and CDR2 SQIVND (reference sequence). The CDR3 nucleotides read TGTGCCAGTAGCGACTTCCCGGGAAGCTCTGGAAACACCATATATTTT. The encoded protein is CASSDFPGSSGNTIYF.

This clone has just one count. J is TRBJ1-2 and V is TRBV27; no clear D gene. The germline gives CDR1 MNHEY, CDR2 SMNVEV (reference sequence). The CDR3 length is 13 residues. Trimming cost V 0 bases and J 8 bases, with 10 bases left between them. The CDR3 loop is CASSLSGRFGYTF. The CDR3, as DNA: TGTGCCAGCAGTTTATCAGGGAGGTTCGGCTACACCTTC.

The rearrangement links TRBV10-1 to TRBJ1-2; maybe TRBD1 (6 bases). This CDR3 comprises 16 residues. The V and J ends lost 3 bases and 1 base respectively, with 15 bases between them. Germline CDR1 reads WNHNN; CDR2 reads SYGVQD (reference sequence). CDR3 in amino acids: CASSDPRAGDNYGYTF. DNA of the CDR3: TGCGCCAGCAGTGATCCCCGTGCAGGGGATAACTATGGCTACACCTTC.

This chain links TRBV4-3 with TRBJ2-1; 11 bases align to TRBD2. Germline loops: CDR1 LGHNA, CDR2 YSLEER. The CDR3 contains 16 residues. Trimming cost V 1 base and J 9 bases; bases outside gene matches: 8. The CDR3 reads CASSQAGASGGLEQFF. CDR3 nucleotides: TGCGCCAGCAGCCAAGCCGGGGCTAGCGGGGGGCTTGAGCAGTTCTTC.

This clone was counted a few times. The chain carries TRBV7-8 and TRBJ1-1; weak D call: TRBD1 (6 bases). Trimming took off 5 bases at V and 3 bases at J, with 16 bases between the two ends. From germline, CDR1 is SGHVS and CDR2 FQNEAQ. The CDR3 length is 15 residues. CDR3 loop: CASSPKTGIYTEAFF. The CDR3 region has the DNA TGTGCCAGCAGCCCCAAAACAGGGATCTACACTGAAGCTTTCTTT.

In its sample, this clone was seen a few times. V and J are TRBV6-2 or TRBV6-3 and TRBJ2-6; D is uncertain. The CDR3 length is 17 residues. Trimming removed 3 bases at V and 0 bases at J, with 12 bases between. Per germline, CDR1 MNHEY and CDR2 SVGEGT. The CDR3 DNA reads TGTGCCAGCAGTTATTACGGCGGCGGCTCTGGGGCCAACGTCCTGACTTTC. Translation: CASSYYGGGSGANVLTF.

J is TRBJ1-5 and V is TRBV6-2 or TRBV6-3, with D unresolved. Trimming left V 6 bases short and J 2 bases short, with 14 bases between. From germline, CDR1 is MNHEY and CDR2 SVGEGT. The CDR3 sequence is 15 residues long. The CDR3 loop is CASSRPGVRNQPQHF. CDR3 nucleotide sequence: TGTGCCAGCAGCCGCCCGGGTGTTCGCAATCAGCCCCAGCATTTT.

This clone was observed a few times. CDR3 coding DNA: TGTGCCAGCAGTTCTAGCCATGGGACAGGAAACTATGGCTACACCTTC. This encodes CASSSSHGTGNYGYTF. The J gene is TRBJ1-2, the V gene TRBV27; 8 bases align to TRBD1. V shed 4 bases and J 2 bases; nucleotides not matched to a gene: 9. The CDR3 spans 16 residues. Germline CDR1 MNHEY, CDR2 SMNVEV (reference sequence).

The chain carries TRBV10-3 and TRBJ2-2, with 11 positions matching TRBD1. The CDR3 totals 14 residues. The trim removed 11 bases at V and 1 base at J, leaving 3 bases unmatched. Germline V gene data show CDR1 as ENHRY and CDR2 as SYGVKD. This CDR3 is CAAGTGGNTGELFF. The CDR3 DNA sequence: TGTGCCGCCGGGACAGGGGGGAACACCGGGGAGCTGTTTTTT.